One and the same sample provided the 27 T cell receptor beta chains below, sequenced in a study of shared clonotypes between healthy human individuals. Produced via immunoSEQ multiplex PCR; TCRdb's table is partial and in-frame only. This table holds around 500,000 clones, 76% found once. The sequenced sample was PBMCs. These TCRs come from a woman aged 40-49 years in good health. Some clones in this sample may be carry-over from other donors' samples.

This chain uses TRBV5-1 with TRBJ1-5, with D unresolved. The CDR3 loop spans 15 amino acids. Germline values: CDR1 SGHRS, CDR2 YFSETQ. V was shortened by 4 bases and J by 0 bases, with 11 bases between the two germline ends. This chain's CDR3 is CASSPSGSSNQPQHF. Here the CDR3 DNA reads TGCGCCAGCAGCCCCAGCGGCAGTAGCAATCAGCCCCAGCATTTT.

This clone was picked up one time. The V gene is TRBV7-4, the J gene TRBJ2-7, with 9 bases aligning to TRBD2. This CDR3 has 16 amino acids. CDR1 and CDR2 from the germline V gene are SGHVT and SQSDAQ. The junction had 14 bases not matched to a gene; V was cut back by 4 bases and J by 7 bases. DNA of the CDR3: TGTGCCAGCAGCTCTGGGGGCGGGAGGGCCTGTTGGGAGCAGTACTTC. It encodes CASSSGGGRACWEQYF.

This chain's CDR3 is CASSLYGPEAFF. CDR3 coding DNA: TGTGCCAGCAGTTTATACGGCCCAGAAGCTTTCTTT. The chain uses TRBV28 and TRBJ1-1; D unresolved. This CDR3 spans 12 amino acids. Germline V gives CDR1 MDHEN, CDR2 SYDVKM. V lost 1 base, J lost 8 bases, and 8 bases lay in between.

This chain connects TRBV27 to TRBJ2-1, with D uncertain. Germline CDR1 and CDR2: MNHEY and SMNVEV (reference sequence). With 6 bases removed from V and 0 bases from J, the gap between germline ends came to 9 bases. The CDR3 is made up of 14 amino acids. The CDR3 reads CASRVSSSYNEQFF. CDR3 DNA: TGTGCCAGCAGGGTATCCAGCTCCTACAATGAGCAGTTCTTC.

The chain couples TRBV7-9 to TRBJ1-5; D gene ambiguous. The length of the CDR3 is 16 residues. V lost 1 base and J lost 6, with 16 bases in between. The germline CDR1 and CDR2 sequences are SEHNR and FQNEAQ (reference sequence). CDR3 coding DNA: TGTGCCAGCAGCTTAGACACCGGCTTCGCAGGTCAGCCCCAGCATTTT. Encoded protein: CASSLDTGFAGQPQHF. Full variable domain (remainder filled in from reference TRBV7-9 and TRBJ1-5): DTGVSQNPRHKITKRGQNVTFRCDPISEHNRLYWYRQTLGQGPEFLTYFQNEAQLEKSRLLSDRFSAERPKGSFSTLEIQRTEQGDSAMYLCASSLDTGFAGQPQHFGDGTRLSIL.

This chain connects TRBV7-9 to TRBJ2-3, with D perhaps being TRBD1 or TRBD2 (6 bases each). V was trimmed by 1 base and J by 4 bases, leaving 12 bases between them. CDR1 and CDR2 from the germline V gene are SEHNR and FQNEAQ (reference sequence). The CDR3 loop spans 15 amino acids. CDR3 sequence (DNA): TGTGCCAGCAGCTTAGTCGGGGGCTGGGCAGATACGCAGTATTTT. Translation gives CASSLVGGWADTQYF.

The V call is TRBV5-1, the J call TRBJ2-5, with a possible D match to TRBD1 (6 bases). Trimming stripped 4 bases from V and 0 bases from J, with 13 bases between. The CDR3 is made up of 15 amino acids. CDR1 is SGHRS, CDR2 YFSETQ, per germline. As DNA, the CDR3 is TGCGCCAGCAGCCTTCAGACAGGAAACCAAGAGACCCAGTACTTC. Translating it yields CASSLQTGNQETQYF.

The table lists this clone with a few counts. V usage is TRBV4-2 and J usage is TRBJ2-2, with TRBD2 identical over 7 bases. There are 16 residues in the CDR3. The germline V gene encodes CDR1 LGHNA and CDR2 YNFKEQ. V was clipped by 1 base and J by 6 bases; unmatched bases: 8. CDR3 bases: TGTGCCAGCAGCCAAGGGGGAGGGTACTTAGCCGGGGAGCTGTTTTTT. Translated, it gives CASSQGGGYLAGELFF.

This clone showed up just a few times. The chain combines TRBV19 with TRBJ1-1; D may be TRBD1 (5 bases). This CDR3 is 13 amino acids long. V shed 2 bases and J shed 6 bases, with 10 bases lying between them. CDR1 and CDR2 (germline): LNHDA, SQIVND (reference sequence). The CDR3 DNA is TGTGCCAGTAGTATATACCAGGGCCCTGAAGCTTTCTTT. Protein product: CASSIYQGPEAFF.

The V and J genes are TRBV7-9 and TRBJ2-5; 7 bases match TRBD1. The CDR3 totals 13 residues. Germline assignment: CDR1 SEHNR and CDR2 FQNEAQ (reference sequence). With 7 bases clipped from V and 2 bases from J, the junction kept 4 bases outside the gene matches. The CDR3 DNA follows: TGTGCCAGCAACGGACAGGCACAAGAGACCCAGTACTTC. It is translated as CASNGQAQETQYF.

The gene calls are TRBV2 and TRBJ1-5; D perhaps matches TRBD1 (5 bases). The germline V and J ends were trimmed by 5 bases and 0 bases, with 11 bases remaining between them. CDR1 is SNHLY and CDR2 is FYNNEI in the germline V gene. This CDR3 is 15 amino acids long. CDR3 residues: CASSTGRLSNQPQHF. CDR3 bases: TGTGCCAGCAGTACGGGGCGACTTAGCAATCAGCCCCAGCATTTT.

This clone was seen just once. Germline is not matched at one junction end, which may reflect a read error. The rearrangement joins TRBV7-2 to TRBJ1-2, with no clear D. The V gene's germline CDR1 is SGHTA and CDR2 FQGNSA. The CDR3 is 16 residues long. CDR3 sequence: CASSLAPPQTSYGHTF. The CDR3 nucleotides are TGTGCCAGCAGCTTAGCGCCCCCACAGACGAGCTATGGCCACACCTTC.

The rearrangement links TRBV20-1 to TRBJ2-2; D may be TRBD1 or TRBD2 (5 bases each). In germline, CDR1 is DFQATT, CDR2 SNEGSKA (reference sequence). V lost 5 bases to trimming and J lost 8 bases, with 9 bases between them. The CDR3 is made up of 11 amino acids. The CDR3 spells CSAGGHGELFF. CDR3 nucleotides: TGCAGTGCTGGGGGTCATGGGGAGCTGTTTTTT.

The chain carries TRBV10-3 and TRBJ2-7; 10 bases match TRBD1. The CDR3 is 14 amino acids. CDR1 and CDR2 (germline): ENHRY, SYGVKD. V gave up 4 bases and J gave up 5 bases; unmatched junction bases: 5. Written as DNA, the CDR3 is TGTGCCATCAGTGTGCGACAGGGGGCGGACGAGCAGTACTTC. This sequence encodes CAISVRQGADEQYF.

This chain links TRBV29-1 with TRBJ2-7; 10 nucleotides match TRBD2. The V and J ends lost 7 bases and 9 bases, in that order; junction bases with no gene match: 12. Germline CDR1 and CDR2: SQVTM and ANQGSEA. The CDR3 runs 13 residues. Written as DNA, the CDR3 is TGCAGCGCCTATGCTAGCGGGAGAAATGGGCAGTACTTC. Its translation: CSAYASGRNGQYF.

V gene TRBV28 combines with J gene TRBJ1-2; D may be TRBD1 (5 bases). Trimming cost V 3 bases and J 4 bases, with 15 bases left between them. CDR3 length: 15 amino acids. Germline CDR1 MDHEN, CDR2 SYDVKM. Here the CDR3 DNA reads TGTGCCAGCAGTTTGGGGAGGGACGGACCCTATGGCTACACCTTC. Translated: CASSLGRDGPYGYTF.

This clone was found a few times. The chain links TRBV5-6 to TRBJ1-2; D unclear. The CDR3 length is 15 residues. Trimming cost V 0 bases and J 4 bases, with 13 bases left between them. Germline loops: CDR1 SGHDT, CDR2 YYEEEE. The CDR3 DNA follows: TGTGCCAGCAGCTTGGGGACCGCCAAGCTCTATGGCTACACCTTC. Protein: CASSLGTAKLYGYTF. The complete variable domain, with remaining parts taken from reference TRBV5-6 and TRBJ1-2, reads DAGVTQSPTHLIKTRGQQVTLRCSPKSGHDTVSWYQQALGQGPQFIFQYYEEEERQRGNFPDRFSGHQFPNYSSELNVNALLLGDSALYLCASSLGTAKLYGYTFGSGTRLTVV.

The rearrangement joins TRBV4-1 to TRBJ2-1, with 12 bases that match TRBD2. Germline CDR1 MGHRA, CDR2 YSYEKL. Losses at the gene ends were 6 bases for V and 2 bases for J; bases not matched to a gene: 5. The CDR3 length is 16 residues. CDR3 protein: CASRNSSGRAYNEQFF. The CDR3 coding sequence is TGCGCCAGCAGAAACTCTAGCGGGAGGGCCTACAATGAGCAGTTCTTC.

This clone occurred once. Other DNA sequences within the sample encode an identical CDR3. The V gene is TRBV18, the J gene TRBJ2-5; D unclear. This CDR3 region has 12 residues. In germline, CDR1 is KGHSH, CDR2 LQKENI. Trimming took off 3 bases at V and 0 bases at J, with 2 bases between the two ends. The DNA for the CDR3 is TGTGCCAGCTCACCGTACCAAGAGACCCAGTACTTC. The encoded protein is CASSPYQETQYF. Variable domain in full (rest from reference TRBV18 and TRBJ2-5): NAGVMQNPRHLVRRRGQEARLRCSPMKGHSHVYWYRQLPEEGLKFMVYLQKENIIDESGMPKERFSAEFPKEGPSILRIQQVVRGDSAAYFCASSPYQETQYFGPGTRLLVL.

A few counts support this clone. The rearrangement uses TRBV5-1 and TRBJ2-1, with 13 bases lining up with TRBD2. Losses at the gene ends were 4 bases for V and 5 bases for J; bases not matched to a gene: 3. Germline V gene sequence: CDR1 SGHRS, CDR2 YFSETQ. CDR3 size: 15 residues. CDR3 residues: CASSPGTSGNNEQFF. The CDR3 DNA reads TGCGCCAGCAGCCCCGGGACTAGCGGGAACAATGAGCAGTTCTTC.

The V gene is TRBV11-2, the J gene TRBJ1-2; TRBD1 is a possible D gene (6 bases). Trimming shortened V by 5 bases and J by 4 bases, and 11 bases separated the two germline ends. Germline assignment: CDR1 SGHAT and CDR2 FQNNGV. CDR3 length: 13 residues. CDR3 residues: CASSRTEVYGYTF. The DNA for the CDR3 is TGTGCCAGCAGCCGGACAGAAGTCTATGGCTACACCTTC.

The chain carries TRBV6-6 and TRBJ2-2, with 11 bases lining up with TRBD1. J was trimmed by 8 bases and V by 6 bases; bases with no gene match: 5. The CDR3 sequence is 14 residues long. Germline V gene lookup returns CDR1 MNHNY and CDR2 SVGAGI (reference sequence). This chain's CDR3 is CASSGTGGRGELFF. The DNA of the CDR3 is TGTGCCAGCAGCGGGACAGGGGGTAGGGGGGAGCTGTTTTTT.

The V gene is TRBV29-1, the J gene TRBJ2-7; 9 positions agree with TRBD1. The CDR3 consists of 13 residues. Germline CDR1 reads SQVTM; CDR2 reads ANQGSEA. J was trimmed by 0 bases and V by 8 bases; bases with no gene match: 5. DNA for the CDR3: TGCAGCACAATGACAGGGGGCTCCTACGAGCAGTACTTC. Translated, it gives CSTMTGGSYEQYF.

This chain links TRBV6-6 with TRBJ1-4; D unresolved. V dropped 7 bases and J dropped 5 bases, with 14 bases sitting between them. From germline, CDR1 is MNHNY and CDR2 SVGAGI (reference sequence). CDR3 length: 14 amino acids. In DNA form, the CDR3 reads TGTGCCAGCATGGCATACCAACGGAATGAAAAACTGTTTTTT. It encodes CASMAYQRNEKLFF.

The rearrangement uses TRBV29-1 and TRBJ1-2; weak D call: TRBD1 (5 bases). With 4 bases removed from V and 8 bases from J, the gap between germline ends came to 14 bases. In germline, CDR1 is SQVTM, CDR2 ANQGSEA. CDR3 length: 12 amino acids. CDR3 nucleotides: TGCAGCGTTGTAGGGCAGGGCCGGGGCTACACCTTC. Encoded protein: CSVVGQGRGYTF.

CDR3 DNA: TGTGCCAGCAGCGCCGCCGACAACAGGGGGCCCGGGGCCAACGTCCTGACTTTC. This encodes CASSAADNRGPGANVLTF. This rearrangement joins TRBV2 to TRBJ2-6, with 9 bases lining up with TRBD1. Germline V gene lookup returns CDR1 SNHLY and CDR2 FYNNEI. The CDR3 loop spans 18 amino acids. V shed 6 bases, J shed 4 bases, and the junction held 13 bases outside the gene matches.

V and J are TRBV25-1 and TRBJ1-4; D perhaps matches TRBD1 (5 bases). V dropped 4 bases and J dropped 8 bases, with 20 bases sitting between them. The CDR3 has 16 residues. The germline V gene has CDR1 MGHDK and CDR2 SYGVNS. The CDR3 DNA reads TGTGCCAGCAGTGCTCGGGTCCGGGGGTTTGGCGAAAAACTGTTTTTT. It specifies CASSARVRGFGEKLFF.